This TCR beta chain was found in a study of shared clonotypes between healthy human individuals. General study findings and limits: The represented genetic and exposure-history diversity was limited by the small number of donors.

Looked up from germline, CDR1 is MDHEN and CDR2 is SYDVKM. The CDR3 covers 14 residues. V trimming: 6 bases; J trimming: 8 bases; junction bases outside the gene matches: 8. The study ran the assay at deep level. For every subset, genomic DNA was evenly distributed across several immunoSEQ plates. Sorted-subset replicate PCRs used 200 ng DNA, roughly 28,000 T cell genomes. The assay was immunoSEQ multiplex PCR, and TCRdb's table has in-frame clones only and misses some. In the table there are under 600,000 clones, roughly 95% of which are singletons. Points on this clone: The target antigen is unknown.

Sequencing was carried out using naive CD4+ T cells sorted from blood. Subset reported: CD45RA+ positively selected. The chain employs TRBV28 and TRBJ2-4; 9 positions agree with TRBD1. The sequence derives from a woman aged 30 to 39 in good health. CDR3 protein: CASRTNRGQDIQYF. The CDR3 DNA reads as TGTGCCAGCAGAACAAACAGGGGGCAAGACATTCAGTACTTC.